This entry concerns a single TCR beta chain. This specimen belongs to a study of shared T cell receptors in the human thymus. CDR1 and CDR2 from the germline V gene are DFQATT and SNEGSKA (reference sequence). V lost 5 bases and J 1 base, leaving 5 bases between the germline ends. The CDR3 sequence is 11 residues long. TCRdb's table, derived via immunoSEQ multiplex PCR, lists solely in-frame clones and lacks some. The table lists fewer than 700,000 clones, around 89% of them singletons. Another study also made use of these data, one on human thymus T cells. Per that paper: Donation was from healthy Finnish infants who were having corrective surgery that addressed congenital heart defects. Resected material from corrective heart surgery provided the thymus tissue analysed. Use of V and J genes seemed skewed within the thymic and blood repertoires. Thymic TCR repertoires of unrelated people reportedly overlapped highly.

The chain employs TRBV20-1 and TRBJ2-5, with D unresolved. The source of this sequence is a boy younger than two with a congenital heart defect. Specimen: thymocytes. CDR3 nucleotides: TGCAGTGCTCAATTCCAAGAGACCCAGTACTTC. Protein sequence: CSAQFQETQYF.